Listed here are 5 T cell receptor beta chains from one sample, sequenced in a study of blood T cell repertoires in COVID-19. Sequencing used immunoSEQ multiplex PCR; TCRdb keeps in-frame clones, though not all of them. Among about 120,000 clones, roughly nine tenths were seen once, and the ten largest hold approximately 28%. The sequenced sample consisted of peripheral blood. The receptors come from a man aged 70-80 years with active or convalescent COVID-19.

This rearrangement joins TRBV5-1 to TRBJ2-7; D may be TRBD2 (6 bases). This CDR3 comprises 13 residues. With 6 bases removed from V and 3 bases from J, the gap between germline ends came to 13 bases. Looked up from germline, CDR1 is SGHRS and CDR2 is YFSETQ. The CDR3 here is CASTLEGSYEQYF. Written as DNA, the CDR3 is TGCGCCAGCACGCTGGAGGGCAGCTACGAGCAGTACTTC.

The CDR3 reads CASRTGQGSSGANVLTF. The DNA of the CDR3 is TGTGCCAGCAGGACGGGACAGGGGAGCTCTGGGGCCAACGTCCTGACTTTC. The V and J genes are TRBV5-4 and TRBJ2-6; 10 bases agree with TRBD1. V lost 5 bases, J lost 0 bases, and 5 bases stayed unmatched. Germline lookup yields CDR1 SGHNT and CDR2 YYREEE (reference sequence). This CDR3 contains 17 residues.

The CDR3 sequence: CASSWVARNEQFF. CDR3 bases: TGTGCCAGCAGTTGGGTAGCGAGGAATGAGCAGTTCTTC. The chain is built from TRBV12-3 or TRBV12-4 and TRBJ2-1, with D perhaps TRBD2 (5 bases). The CDR3 sequence is 13 residues long. Trimming took off 4 bases at V and 7 bases at J, with 11 bases between the two ends.

The chain recombines TRBV24-1 with TRBJ2-5, with 9 bases matching TRBD1. The CDR3 extends over 15 amino acids. The J segment lost 5 bases and the V segment lost 4 bases, leaving 7 bases of the junction unmatched. In germline, CDR1 is KGHDR, CDR2 SFDVKD. DNA of the CDR3: TGTGCCACCAGTGACACAGGGGGCGGCTTGGAGACCCAGTACTTC. Protein: CATSDTGGGLETQYF.

The chain is built from TRBV18 and TRBJ2-5, with D possibly matching TRBD1 (5 bases). The CDR3 has 14 amino acids. Trimming removed 2 bases from V and 0 bases from J, with 7 bases in between. Germline V gives CDR1 KGHSH, CDR2 LQKENI. CDR3 region: CASSPSTDQETQYF. In nucleotides, the CDR3 is TGTGCCAGCTCACCATCGACAGACCAAGAGACCCAGTACTTC.